The subject of this entry is one T cell receptor beta chain. Antigen unknown. The source of the sample is a study of CD8 T cells in Susac syndrome. Notes on the study in general: A relatively small number of individuals underwent TCR sequencing and HLA analysis.

TCR beta sequencing covered blood CD8+ and CD4+ T cells. CD8+ and CD4+ T cells were negatively isolated; TEMRA cells were FACS-enriched. Germline V gene sequence: CDR1 SEHNR, CDR2 FQNEAQ (reference sequence). The CDR3 has 12 amino acids. The V and J ends lost 1 base and 8 bases, in that order; junction bases with no gene match: 0. RNA in amounts of about 0.5 to 1 ug was reverse transcribed with random hexamers. Multiplex PCR with immunoSEQ amplified the TCR beta CDR3 across 54 Vbeta and 13 Jbeta. TCRdb re-called the immunoSEQ multiplex PCR reads through MiXCR, storing one row per CDR3 protein. The data show hundreds of thousands of distinct CDR3 sequences, roughly 96% seen once.

The chain links TRBV7-9 to TRBJ1-1; 8 positions match TRBD1. Sequencing input: CD4+ T cells from PBMCs. The TCR sequence derives from a human donor with multiple sclerosis. CDR3 region: CASSLGDREAFF. The CDR3 coding sequence is TGTGCCAGCAGCTTAGGGGACAGGGAAGCTTTCTTT. Supplemented by reference TRBV7-9 and TRBJ1-1, the full variable domain reads DTGVSQNPRHKITKRGQNVTFRCDPISEHNRLYWYRQTLGQGPEFLTYFQNEAQLEKSRLLSDRFSAERPKGSFSTLEIQRTEQGDSAMYLCASSLGDREAFFGQGTRLTVV.